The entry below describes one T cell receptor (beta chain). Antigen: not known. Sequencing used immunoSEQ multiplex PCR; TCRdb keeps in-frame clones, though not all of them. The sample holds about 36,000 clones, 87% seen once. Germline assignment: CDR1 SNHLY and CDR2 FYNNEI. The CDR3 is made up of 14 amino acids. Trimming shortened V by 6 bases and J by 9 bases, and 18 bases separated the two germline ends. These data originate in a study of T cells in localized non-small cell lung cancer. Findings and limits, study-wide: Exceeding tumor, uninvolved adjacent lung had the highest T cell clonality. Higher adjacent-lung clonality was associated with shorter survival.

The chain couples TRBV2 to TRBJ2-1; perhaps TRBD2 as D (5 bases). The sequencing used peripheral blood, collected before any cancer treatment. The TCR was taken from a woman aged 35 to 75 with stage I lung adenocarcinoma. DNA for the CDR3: TGTGCCAGCAGAGCCCTAGCCCTGAACAGTGAGCAGTTCTTC. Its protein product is CASRALALNSEQFF.